These T cell receptor beta chains were read from a single sample in a study of cytomegalovirus exposure and HLA in healthy donors. Data came from immunoSEQ multiplex PCR; TCRdb stores just in-frame clones and leaves some out. The sample has about 150,000 clones, around 82% seen once; the top ten hold 6.6%. Sequenced: PBMCs. The receptor set was obtained from a woman in her forties or fifties in good health and CMV-seropositive. Both conserved end residues are part of each CDR3. Fields, in order: V gene, clone size, D gene, J gene, CDR3 protein, CDR3 DNA. The D gene is left open where the match is weak. A clone size is listed for some rows: how often the clone was seen (once, few, many), or a class if it is expanded.

V: TRBV2
size: -
D: -
J: TRBJ2-7
CDR3: CASMAPSWYEQYF
DNA: TGTGCCAGCATGGCACCATCGTGGTACGAGCAGTACTTC

V: TRBV18
size: -
D: TRBD2
J: TRBJ2-1
CDR3: CASSPGTSYNEQFF
DNA: TGTGCCAGCTCACCAGGGACTAGCTACAATGAGCAGTTCTTC

V: TRBV5-1
size: -
D: TRBD2
J: TRBJ2-1
CDR3: CASSRGGNYNEQFF
DNA: TGCGCCAGCAGCCGGGGGGGGAACTACAATGAGCAGTTCTTC

V: TRBV5-1
size: -
D: -
J: TRBJ2-7
CDR3: CASSTRGGAEEQYF
DNA: TGCGCCAGCAGCACGCGAGGGGGGGCGGAGGAGCAGTACTTC

V: TRBV10-1
size: -
D: -
J: TRBJ1-1
CDR3: CASSDDPPGTEAFF
DNA: TGCGCCAGCAGTGATGACCCTCCCGGGACTGAAGCTTTCTTT

V: TRBV27
size: -
D: -
J: TRBJ1-1
CDR3: CASSLGGPNTEAFF
DNA: TGTGCCAGCAGTTTGGGGGGACCCAACACTGAAGCTTTCTTT

V: TRBV2
size: few
D: TRBD1
J: TRBJ1-5
CDR3: CASARGQFNQPQHF
DNA: TGTGCCAGCGCGAGGGGACAGTTCAATCAGCCCCAGCATTTT

V: TRBV5-1
size: -
D: TRBD2
J: TRBJ2-1
CDR3: CASSLDNGGINEQFF
DNA: TGCGCCAGCAGCTTGGATAACGGGGGGATAAATGAGCAGTTCTTC

V: TRBV2
size: -
D: TRBD1
J: TRBJ1-4
CDR3: CASSTGATNEKLFF
DNA: TGTGCCAGCAGTACAGGGGCTACTAATGAAAAACTGTTTTTT

V: TRBV2
size: -
D: TRBD1
J: TRBJ1-2
CDR3: CASSAQGAEGYTF
DNA: TGTGCCAGCAGTGCCCAGGGGGCGGAGGGCTACACCTTC

V: TRBV11-2
size: -
D: -
J: TRBJ2-7
CDR3: CASSLVPTGHYEQYF
DNA: TGTGCCAGCAGCTTAGTACCGACAGGCCACTACGAGCAGTACTTC

V: TRBV27
size: -
D: -
J: TRBJ1-5
CDR3: CASSLVRGQPQHF
DNA: TGTGCCAGCAGTTTAGTCCGGGGGCAGCCCCAGCATTTT

V: TRBV15
size: -
D: TRBD2
J: TRBJ2-1
CDR3: CATSRDLYSGGQYNEQFF
DNA: TGTGCCACCAGCAGAGACCTATATAGCGGGGGACAATACAATGAGCAGTTCTTC

V: TRBV5-4
size: -
D: TRBD1
J: TRBJ1-1
CDR3: CASSPGQWETEAFF
DNA: TGTGCCAGCAGCCCGGGACAGTGGGAAACTGAAGCTTTCTTT

V: TRBV6-1
size: -
D: TRBD1
J: TRBJ1-5
CDR3: CASSTDRADQPQHF
DNA: TGTGCCAGCAGTACGGACAGGGCCGATCAGCCCCAGCATTTT

V: TRBV9
size: -
D: TRBD2
J: TRBJ2-7
CDR3: CASSVASGGYEQYF
DNA: TGTGCCAGCAGCGTAGCTAGCGGGGGATACGAGCAGTACTTC

V: TRBV19
size: -
D: -
J: TRBJ1-5
CDR3: CASSIAGLYSNQPQHF
DNA: TGTGCCAGTAGTATCGCAGGACTGTATAGCAATCAGCCCCAGCATTTT

V: TRBV7-9
size: -
D: -
J: TRBJ2-1
CDR3: CASSQLQGYEQFF
DNA: TGTGCCAGCAGCCAACTGCAGGGATATGAGCAGTTCTTC

V: TRBV18
size: -
D: TRBD1
J: TRBJ1-2
CDR3: CASSPLQGTDGYTF
DNA: TGTGCCAGCTCACCACTTCAGGGGACAGATGGCTACACCTTC

V: TRBV5-1
size: -
D: TRBD1
J: TRBJ2-1
CDR3: CASSLPQGEPYNEQFF
DNA: TGCGCCAGCAGCTTACCTCAGGGGGAACCCTACAATGAGCAGTTCTTC

V: TRBV19
size: -
D: TRBD1
J: TRBJ1-5
CDR3: CASSSGGQPQHF
DNA: TGTGCCAGTAGTTCAGGGGGCCAGCCCCAGCATTTT

V: TRBV7-3
size: once
D: TRBD1
J: TRBJ2-2
CDR3: CASSFGQANTGELFF
DNA: TGTGCCAGCAGCTTCGGACAGGCGAACACCGGGGAGCTGTTTTTT

V: TRBV10-3
size: -
D: TRBD2
J: TRBJ2-7
CDR3: CAISDGGGEQYF
DNA: TGTGCCATCAGTGACGGGGGGGGCGAGCAGTACTTC

V: TRBV30
size: -
D: TRBD2
J: TRBJ2-1
CDR3: CAWSMTGLAGDEQFF
DNA: TGTGCCTGGAGTATGACGGGACTAGCGGGGGATGAGCAGTTCTTC

V: TRBV5-1
size: -
D: TRBD1
J: TRBJ2-5
CDR3: CASSLDGTATRGNQETQYF
DNA: TGCGCCAGCAGCTTGGACGGGACAGCAACCCGAGGGAACCAAGAGACCCAGTACTTC

V: TRBV27
size: -
D: -
J: TRBJ1-2
CDR3: CASRGSRYGYTF
DNA: TGTGCCAGCCGGGGGTCTCGCTATGGCTACACCTTC

V: TRBV2
size: -
D: TRBD1
J: TRBJ2-7
CDR3: CASSEWTGPSYEQYF
DNA: TGTGCCAGCAGTGAATGGACAGGACCTTCATACGAGCAGTACTTC

V: TRBV11-2
size: -
D: TRBD1
J: TRBJ1-2
CDR3: CASSPTGGDYGYTF
DNA: TGTGCCAGCAGCCCTACAGGGGGGGACTATGGCTACACCTTC

V: TRBV4-3
size: few
D: TRBD1
J: TRBJ1-2
CDR3: CASSQDVGQGGVGGYTF
DNA: TGCGCCAGCAGCCAAGATGTCGGACAGGGTGGGGTGGGTGGCTACACCTTC

V: TRBV4-1
size: -
D: -
J: TRBJ1-6
CDR3: CASSQDRAYNSPLHF
DNA: TGCGCCAGCAGCCAAGACAGGGCCTATAATTCACCCCTCCACTTT

V: TRBV11-2
size: -
D: TRBD2
J: TRBJ2-7
CDR3: CASSLLGGIYEQYF
DNA: TGTGCCAGCAGCCTACTGGGGGGGATTTACGAGCAGTACTTC